This TCR beta chain was profiled in a study of CD8 T cells in Susac syndrome. Overall study: At the time their blood was drawn, patients with Susac syndrome were either therapy-naive, on corticosteroids (with some of them also receiving intravenous immunoglobulin), or on intravenous immunoglobulin alone. Overall study results and limits: Susac-specific public clones in total CD8+ repertoires numbered about 17; in CD8+ TEMRA repertoires, they numbered 4 to 6.

CDR1 is MNHEY and CDR2 is SMNVEV in the germline V gene (reference sequence). The CDR3 is 15 amino acids. V was trimmed by 2 bases and J by 4 bases, leaving 14 bases between them. The authors negatively isolated CD8+ and CD4+ T cells and FACS-enriched TEMRA cells. An amount of RNA that ranged from roughly 0.45 to 1 ug was reverse transcribed with random hexamers. One entry per CDR3 protein, called by TCRdb with MiXCR from the immunoSEQ multiplex PCR reads. The profile shows 80,000 or so distinct CDR3 sequences, roughly 95% of them singletons. As for this clonotype: Its antigen is still unknown.

The sequenced material came from CD8+ T cells from PBMCs. The chain employs TRBV27 and TRBJ2-5; D possibly matches TRBD1 or TRBD2 (5 bases each). The TCR originated in a human donor with Susac syndrome. In DNA form, the CDR3 reads TGTGCCAGCAGTTTAGGTGGTTCGGGGACAGAGACCCAGTACTTC. It yields the protein CASSLGGSGTETQYF.